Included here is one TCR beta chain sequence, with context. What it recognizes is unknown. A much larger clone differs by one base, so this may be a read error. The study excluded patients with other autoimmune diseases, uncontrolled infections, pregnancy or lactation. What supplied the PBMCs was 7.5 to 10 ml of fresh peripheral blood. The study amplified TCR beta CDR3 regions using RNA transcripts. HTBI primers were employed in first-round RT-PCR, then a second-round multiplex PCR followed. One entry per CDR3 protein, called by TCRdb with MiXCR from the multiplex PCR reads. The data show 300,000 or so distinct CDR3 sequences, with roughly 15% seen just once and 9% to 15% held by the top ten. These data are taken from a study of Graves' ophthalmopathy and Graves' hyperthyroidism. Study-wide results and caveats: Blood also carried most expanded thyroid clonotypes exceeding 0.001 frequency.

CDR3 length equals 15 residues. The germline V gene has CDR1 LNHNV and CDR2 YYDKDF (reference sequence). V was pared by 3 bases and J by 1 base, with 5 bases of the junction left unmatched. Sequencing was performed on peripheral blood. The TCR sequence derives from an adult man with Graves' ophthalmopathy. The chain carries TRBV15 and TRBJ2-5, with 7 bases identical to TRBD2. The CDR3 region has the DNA TGTGCCACCAGCAGGGATGCGGGGGTCCAAGAGACCCAGTACTTC. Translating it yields CATSRDAGVQETQYF. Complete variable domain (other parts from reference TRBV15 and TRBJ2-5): DAMVIQNPRYQVTQFGKPVTLSCSQTLNHNVMYWYQQKSSQAPKLLFHYYDKDFNNEADTPDNFQSRRPNTSFCFLDIRSPGLGDTAMYLCATSRDAGVQETQYFGPGTRLLVL.